Here is one T cell receptor beta chain with its context. Its antigen is currently unknown. These data originate in a study of T-cell memory formation after mild COVID-19. About the study: Largely donor-specific sequence clusters came from a couple of donors. Findings and limits, study-wide: CD4+ bias marked clones expanding day 15 to 37, unlike balanced contracting clones. CD4+ clones that contracted lay mainly in CM and EM; CD8+ ones lay in EMRA.

Germline CDR1 reads SGHTA; CDR2 reads FQGNSA. The CDR3 sequence is 14 residues long. V was shortened by 3 bases and J by 7 bases, with 15 bases between the two germline ends. Researchers used 5'RACE with constant-segment primers to make TCR alpha and TCR beta cDNA libraries that carry sample barcodes and UMIs. One entry per CDR3 protein results from TCRdb running MiXCR on the 5' RACE reads. Here the sample spans hundreds of thousands of distinct CDR3 sequences, 7.5% to 9.5% being singletons. V usage is TRBV7-2 and J usage is TRBJ1-1; D remains ambiguous. The sequenced sample was PBMCs or a T cell subset sorted from them (not recorded which). The source is a man younger than 30 who had mild COVID-19 (a few samples of this study predate the infection). Cell type and time point are not known. CDR3 DNA sequence: TGTGCCAGCAGCTTTGTATCAAGTTTAAGTGAAGCTTTCTTT. Protein: CASSFVSSLSEAFF.